This T cell receptor beta chain was recovered during a study of cytomegalovirus exposure and HLA in healthy donors. Data came from immunoSEQ multiplex PCR; TCRdb stores just in-frame clones and leaves some out. The table records about 170,000 clones, 86% of them present only once. On this clone: Its antigen is not identified.

Study-wide results and caveats: The investigators catalogued 164 TCR beta chains as cytomegalovirus-associated. Three chains linked to CMV were shown in vitro to be specific for CMV antigens. Within the 120 or so validation repertoires, first-cohort TCR clusters tended to co-occur, according to a later analysis. Generally TCR sequences proved uncommon, though certain public TCRs appeared in numerous donors.

CDR3 size: 15 residues. Germline CDR1 and CDR2: MGHDK and SYGVNS. Trimming took 6 bases from V and 1 from J, leaving 13 bases between them. This chain uses TRBV25-1 with TRBJ1-5; a possible D gene is TRBD1 (5 bases). Sequencing used PBMCs. The receptor comes from a woman aged 18-35 years in good health and CMV-seronegative. The CDR3 coding sequence is TGTGCCAGCAGGCCCGGGGGTAGAAGCAATCAGCCCCAGCATTTT. Translated: CASRPGGRSNQPQHF.